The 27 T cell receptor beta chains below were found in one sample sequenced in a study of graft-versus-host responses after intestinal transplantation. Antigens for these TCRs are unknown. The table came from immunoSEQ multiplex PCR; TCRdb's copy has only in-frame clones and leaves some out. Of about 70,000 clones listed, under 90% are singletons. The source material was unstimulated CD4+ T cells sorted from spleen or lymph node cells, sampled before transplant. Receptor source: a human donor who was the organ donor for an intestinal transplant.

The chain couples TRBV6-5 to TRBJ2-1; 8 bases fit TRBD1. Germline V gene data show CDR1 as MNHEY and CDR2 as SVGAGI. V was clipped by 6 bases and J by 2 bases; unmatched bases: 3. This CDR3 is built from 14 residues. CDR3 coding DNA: TGTGCCAGCAGGTCGGACAGGGCCTACAATGAGCAGTTCTTC. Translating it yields CASRSDRAYNEQFF.

This CDR3 is CASSLSPTPAGRGEQFF. The DNA of the CDR3 is TGTGCCAGCTCACTTTCTCCTACACCAGCAGGGCGGGGTGAGCAGTTCTTC. The rearrangement joins TRBV18 to TRBJ2-1; D is perhaps TRBD2 (6 bases). This CDR3 is built from 17 residues. V was clipped by 4 bases and J by 9 bases, with 25 bases between them. Germline CDR1 and CDR2: KGHSH and LQKENI.

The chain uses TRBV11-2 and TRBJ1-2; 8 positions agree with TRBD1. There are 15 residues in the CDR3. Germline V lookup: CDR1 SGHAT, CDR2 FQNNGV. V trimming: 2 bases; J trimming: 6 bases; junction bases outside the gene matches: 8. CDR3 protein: CASSLPGQGRDGYTF. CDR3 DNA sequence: TGTGCCAGCAGCTTACCCGGACAGGGACGTGATGGCTACACCTTC.

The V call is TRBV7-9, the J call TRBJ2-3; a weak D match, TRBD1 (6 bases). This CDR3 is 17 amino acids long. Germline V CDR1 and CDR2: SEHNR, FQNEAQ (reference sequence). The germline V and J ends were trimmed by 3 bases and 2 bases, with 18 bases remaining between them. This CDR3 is CASSFGWNRDHTDTQYF. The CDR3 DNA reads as TGTGCCAGCAGCTTCGGATGGAACAGGGACCACACAGATACGCAGTATTTT.

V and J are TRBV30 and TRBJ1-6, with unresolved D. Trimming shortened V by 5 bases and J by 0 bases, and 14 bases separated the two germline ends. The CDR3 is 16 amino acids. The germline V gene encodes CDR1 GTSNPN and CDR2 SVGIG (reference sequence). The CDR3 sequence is CAWGRGAGSYNSPLHF. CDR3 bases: TGTGCCTGGGGGCGGGGAGCAGGCTCCTATAATTCACCCCTCCACTTT.

CDR3 residues: CASVGTPETQYF. DNA for the CDR3: TGTGCTAGTGTTGGGACTCCGGAGACCCAGTACTTC. The chain links TRBV12-5 to TRBJ2-5, with D possibly being TRBD2 (6 bases). The germline V gene has CDR1 LGHNT and CDR2 FRNRAP. V lost 7 bases and J 5 bases, leaving 11 bases between the germline ends. The CDR3 sequence is 12 residues long. Full variable domain (remainder filled in from reference TRBV12-5 and TRBJ2-5): DARVTQTPRHKVTEMGQEVTMRCQPILGHNTVFWYRQTMMQGLELLAYFRNRAPLDDSGMPKDRFSAEMPDATLATLKIQPSEPRDSAVYFCASVGTPETQYFGPGTRLLVL.

CDR3 nucleotide sequence: TGTGCCAGCAGCTGGACTAGCGGGGGGGCGAACACCGGGGAGCTGTTTTTT. Amino acid sequence: CASSWTSGGANTGELFF. The J gene is TRBJ2-2, the V gene TRBV7-3; 15 bases map to TRBD2. After removal of 4 bases from V and 0 bases from J, the junction contained 0 bases not matched to a gene. Per the germline V gene, CDR1 is SGHTA and CDR2 is FQGTGA. The CDR3 runs to 17 residues.

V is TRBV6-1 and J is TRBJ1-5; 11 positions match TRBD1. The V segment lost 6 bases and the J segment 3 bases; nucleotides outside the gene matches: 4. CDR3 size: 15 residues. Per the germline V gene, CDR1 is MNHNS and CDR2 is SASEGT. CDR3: CASRDRGHDNQPQHF. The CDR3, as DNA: TGTGCCAGCAGGGACAGGGGGCACGACAATCAGCCCCAGCATTTT.

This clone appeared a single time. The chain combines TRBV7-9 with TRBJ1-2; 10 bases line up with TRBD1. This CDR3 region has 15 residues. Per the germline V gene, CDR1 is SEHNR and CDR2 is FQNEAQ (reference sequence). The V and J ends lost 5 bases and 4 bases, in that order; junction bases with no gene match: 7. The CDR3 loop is CASSQTGGRAYGYTF. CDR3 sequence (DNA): TGTGCCAGCAGCCAGACAGGGGGCCGGGCCTATGGCTACACCTTC. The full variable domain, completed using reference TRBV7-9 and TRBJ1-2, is DTGVSQNPRHKITKRGQNVTFRCDPISEHNRLYWYRQTLGQGPEFLTYFQNEAQLEKSRLLSDRFSAERPKGSFSTLEIQRTEQGDSAMYLCASSQTGGRAYGYTFGSGTRLTVV.

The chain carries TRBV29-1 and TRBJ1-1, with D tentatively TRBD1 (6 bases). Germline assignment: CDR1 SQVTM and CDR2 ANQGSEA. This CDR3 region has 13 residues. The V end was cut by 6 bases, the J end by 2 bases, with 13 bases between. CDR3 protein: CSVATGFNTEAFF. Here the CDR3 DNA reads TGCAGCGTGGCGACAGGCTTCAACACTGAAGCTTTCTTT.

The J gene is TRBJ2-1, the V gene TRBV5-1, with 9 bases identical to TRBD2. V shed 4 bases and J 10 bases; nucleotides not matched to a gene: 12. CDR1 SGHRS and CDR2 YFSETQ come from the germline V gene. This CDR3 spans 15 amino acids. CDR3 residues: CASSPTAGGLGEQFF. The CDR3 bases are TGCGCCAGCAGCCCCACGGCGGGGGGGCTAGGGGAGCAGTTCTTC. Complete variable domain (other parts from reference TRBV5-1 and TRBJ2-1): KAGVTQTPRYLIKTRGQQVTLSCSPISGHRSVSWYQQTPGQGLQFLFEYFSETQRNKGNFPGRFSGRQFSNSRSEMNVSTLELGDSALYLCASSPTAGGLGEQFFGPGTRLTVL.

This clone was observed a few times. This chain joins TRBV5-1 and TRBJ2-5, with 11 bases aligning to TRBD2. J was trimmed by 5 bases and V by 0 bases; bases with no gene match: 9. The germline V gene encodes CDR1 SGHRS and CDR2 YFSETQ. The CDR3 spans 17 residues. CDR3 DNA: TGCGCCAGCAGCTTGGTGTCTAGCGGGGGGTCTCGGGAGACCCAGTACTTC. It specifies CASSLVSSGGSRETQYF.

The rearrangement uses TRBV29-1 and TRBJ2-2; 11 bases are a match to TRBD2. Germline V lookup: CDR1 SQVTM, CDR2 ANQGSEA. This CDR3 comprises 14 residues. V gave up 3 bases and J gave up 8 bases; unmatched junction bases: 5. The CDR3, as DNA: TGCAGCGTTGAGACTAGCGGGGCGACAGGGGAGCTGTTTTTT. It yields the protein CSVETSGATGELFF.

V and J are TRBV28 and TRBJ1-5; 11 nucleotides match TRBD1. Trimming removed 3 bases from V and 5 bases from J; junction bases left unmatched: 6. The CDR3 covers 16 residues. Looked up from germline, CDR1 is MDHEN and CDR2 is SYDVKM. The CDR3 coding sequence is TGTGCCAGCAGTTTCCACCGGGGACAGGGGGATCAGCCCCAGCATTTT. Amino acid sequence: CASSFHRGQGDQPQHF.

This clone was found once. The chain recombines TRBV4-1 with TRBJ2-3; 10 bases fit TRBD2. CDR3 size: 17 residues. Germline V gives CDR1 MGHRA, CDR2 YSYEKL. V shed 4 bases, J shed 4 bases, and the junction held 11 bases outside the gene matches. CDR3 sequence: CASSLPGLGLAPDTQYF. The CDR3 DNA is TGCGCCAGCAGCCTTCCTGGGCTGGGACTAGCGCCAGATACGCAGTATTTT.

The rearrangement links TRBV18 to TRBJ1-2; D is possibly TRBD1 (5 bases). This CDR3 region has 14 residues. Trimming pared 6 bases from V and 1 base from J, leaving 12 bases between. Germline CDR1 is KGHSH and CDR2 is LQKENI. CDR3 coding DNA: TGTGCCAGCTCGCAGAGTCAGGGTAACTATGGCTACACCTTC. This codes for CASSQSQGNYGYTF.

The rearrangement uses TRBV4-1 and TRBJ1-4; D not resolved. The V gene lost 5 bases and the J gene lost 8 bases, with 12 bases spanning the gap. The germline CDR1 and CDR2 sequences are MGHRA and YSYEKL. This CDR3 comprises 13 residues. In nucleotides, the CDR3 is TGCGCCAGCAGCTCCGAATCCGGGGAAAAACTGTTTTTT. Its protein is CASSSESGEKLFF.

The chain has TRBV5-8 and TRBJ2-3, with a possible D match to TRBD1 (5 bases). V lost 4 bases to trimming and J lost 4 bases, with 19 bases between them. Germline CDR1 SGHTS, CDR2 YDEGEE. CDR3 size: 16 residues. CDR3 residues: CASSAWGRVAADTQYF. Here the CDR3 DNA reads TGTGCCAGCAGCGCGTGGGGCAGGGTGGCCGCAGATACGCAGTATTTT. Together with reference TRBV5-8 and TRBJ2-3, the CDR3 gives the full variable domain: EAGVTQSPTHLIKTRGQQATLRCSPISGHTSVYWYQQALGLGLQFLLWYDEGEERNRGNFPPRFSGRQFPNYSSELNVNALELEDSALYLCASSAWGRVAADTQYFGPGTRLTVL.

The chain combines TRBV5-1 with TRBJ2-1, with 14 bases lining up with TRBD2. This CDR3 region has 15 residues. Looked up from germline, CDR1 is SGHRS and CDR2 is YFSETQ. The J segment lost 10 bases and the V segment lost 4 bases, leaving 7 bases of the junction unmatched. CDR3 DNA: TGCGCCAGCAGCCAGACTAGCGGGGGGGCGGGGGAGCAGTTCTTC. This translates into CASSQTSGGAGEQFF. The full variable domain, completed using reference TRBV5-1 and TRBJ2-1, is KAGVTQTPRYLIKTRGQQVTLSCSPISGHRSVSWYQQTPGQGLQFLFEYFSETQRNKGNFPGRFSGRQFSNSRSEMNVSTLELGDSALYLCASSQTSGGAGEQFFGPGTRLTVL.

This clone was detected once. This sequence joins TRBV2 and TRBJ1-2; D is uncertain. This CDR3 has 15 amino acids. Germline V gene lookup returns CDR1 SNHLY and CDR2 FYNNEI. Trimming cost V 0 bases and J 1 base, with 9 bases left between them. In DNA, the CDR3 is TGTGCCAGCAGTGAAGCGGCCAGGCTTAACTATGGCTACACCTTC. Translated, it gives CASSEAARLNYGYTF.

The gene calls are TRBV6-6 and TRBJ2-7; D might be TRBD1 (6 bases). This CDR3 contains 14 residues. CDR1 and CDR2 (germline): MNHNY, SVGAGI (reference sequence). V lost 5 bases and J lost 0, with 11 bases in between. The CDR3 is CASSPTGRSYEQYV. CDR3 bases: TGTGCCAGCAGTCCAACAGGGCGCTCCTACGAGCAGTACGTC.

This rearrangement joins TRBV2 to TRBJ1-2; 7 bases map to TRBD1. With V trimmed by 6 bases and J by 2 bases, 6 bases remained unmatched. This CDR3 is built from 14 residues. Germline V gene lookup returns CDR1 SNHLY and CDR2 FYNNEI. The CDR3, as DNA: TGTGCCAGCAGCTTGACAGGGAGCAACTATGGCTACACCTTC. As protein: CASSLTGSNYGYTF. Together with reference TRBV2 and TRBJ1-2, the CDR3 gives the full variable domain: EPEVTQTPSHQVTQMGQEVILRCVPISNHLYFYWYRQILGQKVEFLVSFYNNEISEKSEIFDDQFSVERPDGSNFTLKIRSTKLEDSAMYFCASSLTGSNYGYTFGSGTRLTVV.

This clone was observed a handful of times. The CDR3 sequence is CASSLGLGQGAKNEKLFF. In DNA form, the CDR3 reads TGTGCCAGCAGCTTGGGCCTAGGACAGGGGGCGAAGAATGAAAAACTGTTTTTT. This rearrangement joins TRBV5-6 to TRBJ1-4; 11 bases are a match to TRBD1. The CDR3 is 18 amino acids. Germline loops: CDR1 SGHDT, CDR2 YYEEEE. V lost 0 bases to trimming and J lost 5 bases; unmatched junction nucleotides: 9. The complete variable domain, with remaining parts taken from reference TRBV5-6 and TRBJ1-4, reads DAGVTQSPTHLIKTRGQQVTLRCSPKSGHDTVSWYQQALGQGPQFIFQYYEEEERQRGNFPDRFSGHQFPNYSSELNVNALLLGDSALYLCASSLGLGQGAKNEKLFFGSGTQLSVL.

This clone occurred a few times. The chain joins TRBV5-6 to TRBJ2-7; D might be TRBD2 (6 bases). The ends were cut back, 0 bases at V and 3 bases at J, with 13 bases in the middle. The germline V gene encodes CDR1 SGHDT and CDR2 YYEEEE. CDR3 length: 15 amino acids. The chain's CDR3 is CASSLGGEDLYEQYV. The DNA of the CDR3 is TGTGCCAGCAGCTTGGGGGGGGAAGACCTCTACGAGCAGTACGTC.

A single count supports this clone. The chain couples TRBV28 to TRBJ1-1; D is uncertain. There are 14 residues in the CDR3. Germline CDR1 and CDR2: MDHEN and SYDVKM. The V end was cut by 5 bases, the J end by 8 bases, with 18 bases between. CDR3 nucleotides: TGTGCCAGCAGTCCCAATACACTACCCACCGAAGCTTTCTTT. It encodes CASSPNTLPTEAFF.

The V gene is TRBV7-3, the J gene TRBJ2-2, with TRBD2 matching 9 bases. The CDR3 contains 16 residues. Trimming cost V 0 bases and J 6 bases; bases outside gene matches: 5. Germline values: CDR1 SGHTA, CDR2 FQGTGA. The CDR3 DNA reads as TGTGCCAGCAGCTTAACCCCTCAGCGGGGGGCCGGGGAGCTGTTTTTT. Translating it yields CASSLTPQRGAGELFF. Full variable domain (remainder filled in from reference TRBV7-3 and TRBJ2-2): GAGVSQTPSNKVTEKGKYVELRCDPISGHTALYWYRQSLGQGPEFLIYFQGTGAADDSGLPNDRFFAVRPEGSVSTLKIQRTERGDSAVYLCASSLTPQRGAGELFFGEGSRLTVL.

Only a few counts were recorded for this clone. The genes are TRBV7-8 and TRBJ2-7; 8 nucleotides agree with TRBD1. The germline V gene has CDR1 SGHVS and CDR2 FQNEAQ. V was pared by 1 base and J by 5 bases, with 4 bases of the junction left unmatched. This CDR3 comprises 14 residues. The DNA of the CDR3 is TGTGCCAGCAGCTTAGGGACAGGGTCCCACGAGCAGTACGTC. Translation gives CASSLGTGSHEQYV.